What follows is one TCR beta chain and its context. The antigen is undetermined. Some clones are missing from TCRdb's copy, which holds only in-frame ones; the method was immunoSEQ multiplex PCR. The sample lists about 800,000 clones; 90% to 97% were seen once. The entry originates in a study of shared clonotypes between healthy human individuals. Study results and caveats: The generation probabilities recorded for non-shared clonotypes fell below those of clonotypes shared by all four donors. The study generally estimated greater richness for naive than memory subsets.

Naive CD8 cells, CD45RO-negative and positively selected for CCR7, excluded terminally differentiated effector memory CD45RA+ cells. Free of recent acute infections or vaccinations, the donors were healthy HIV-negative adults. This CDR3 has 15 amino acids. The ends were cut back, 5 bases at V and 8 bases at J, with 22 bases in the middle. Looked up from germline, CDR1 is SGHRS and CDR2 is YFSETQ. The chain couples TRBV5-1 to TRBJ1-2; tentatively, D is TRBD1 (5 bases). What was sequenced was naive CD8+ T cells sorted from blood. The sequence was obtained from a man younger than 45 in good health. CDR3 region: CASSYYYRDRSGYTF. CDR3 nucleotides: TGCGCCAGCAGTTACTATTACCGGGACCGCTCCGGCTACACCTTC.